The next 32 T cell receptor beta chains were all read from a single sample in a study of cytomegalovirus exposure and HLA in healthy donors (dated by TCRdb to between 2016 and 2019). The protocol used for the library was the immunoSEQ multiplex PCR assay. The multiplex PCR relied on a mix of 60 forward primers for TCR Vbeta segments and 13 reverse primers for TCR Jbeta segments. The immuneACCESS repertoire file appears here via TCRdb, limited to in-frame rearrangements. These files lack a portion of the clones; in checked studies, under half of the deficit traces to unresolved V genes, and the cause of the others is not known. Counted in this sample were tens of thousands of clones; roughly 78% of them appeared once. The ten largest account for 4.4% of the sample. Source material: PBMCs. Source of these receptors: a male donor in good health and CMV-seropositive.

CDR3 DNA: TGTGCCAGCAGTTCTAACCGGGGGGTAAACTATGGCTACACCTTC. Translating gives CASSSNRGVNYGYTF. The rearrangement uses TRBV28 and TRBJ1-2; the D gene is possibly TRBD1 (5 bases). CDR3 length: 15 residues. Per the germline V gene, CDR1 is MDHEN and CDR2 is SYDVKM. Trimming took 4 bases from V and 2 from J, leaving 14 bases between them.

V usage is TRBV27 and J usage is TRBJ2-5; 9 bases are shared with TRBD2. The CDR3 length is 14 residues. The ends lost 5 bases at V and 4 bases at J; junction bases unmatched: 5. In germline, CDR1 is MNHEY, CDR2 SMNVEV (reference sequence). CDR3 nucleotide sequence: TGTGCCAGCAGTCTCCTAGCGGGGAGAGAGACCCAGTACTTC. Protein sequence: CASSLLAGRETQYF.

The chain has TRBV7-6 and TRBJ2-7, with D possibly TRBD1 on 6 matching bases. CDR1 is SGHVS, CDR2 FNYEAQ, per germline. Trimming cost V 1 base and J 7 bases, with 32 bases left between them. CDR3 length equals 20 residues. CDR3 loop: CASSLVLRDKGSRTYGEQYF. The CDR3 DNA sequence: TGTGCCAGCAGCTTAGTCCTACGGGACAAGGGATCTCGGACCTACGGGGAGCAGTACTTC.

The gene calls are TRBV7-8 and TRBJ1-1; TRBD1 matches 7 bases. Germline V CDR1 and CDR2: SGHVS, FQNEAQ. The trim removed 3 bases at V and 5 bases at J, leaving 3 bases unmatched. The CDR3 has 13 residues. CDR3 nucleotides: TGTGCCAGCAGCTTGGGACAGAGGACTGAAGCTTTCTTT. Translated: CASSLGQRTEAFF.

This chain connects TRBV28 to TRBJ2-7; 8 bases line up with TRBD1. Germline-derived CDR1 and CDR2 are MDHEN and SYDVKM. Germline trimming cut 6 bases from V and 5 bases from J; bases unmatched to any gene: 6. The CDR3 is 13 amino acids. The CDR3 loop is CASRYLDRDEQYF. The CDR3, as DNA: TGTGCCAGCAGATATTTGGACAGGGACGAGCAGTACTTC.

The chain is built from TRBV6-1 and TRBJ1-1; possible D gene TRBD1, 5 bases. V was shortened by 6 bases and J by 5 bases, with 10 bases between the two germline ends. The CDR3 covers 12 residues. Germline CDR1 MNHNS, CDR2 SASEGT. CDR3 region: CASRGGGTEAFF. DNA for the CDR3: TGTGCCAGCAGAGGCGGGGGAACTGAAGCTTTCTTT.

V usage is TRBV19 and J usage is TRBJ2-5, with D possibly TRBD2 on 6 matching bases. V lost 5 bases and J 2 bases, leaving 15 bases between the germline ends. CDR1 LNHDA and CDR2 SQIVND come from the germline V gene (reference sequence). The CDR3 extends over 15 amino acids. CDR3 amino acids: CASSWGYGGQETQYF. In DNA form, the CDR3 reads TGTGCCAGTAGTTGGGGCTATGGAGGGCAAGAGACCCAGTACTTC.

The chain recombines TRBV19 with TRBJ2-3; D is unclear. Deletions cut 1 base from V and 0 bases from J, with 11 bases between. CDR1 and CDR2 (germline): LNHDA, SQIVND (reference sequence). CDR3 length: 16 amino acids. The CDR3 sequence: CASSIVRITSTDTQYF. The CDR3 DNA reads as TGTGCCAGTAGTATAGTTAGAATAACTAGCACAGATACGCAGTATTTT.

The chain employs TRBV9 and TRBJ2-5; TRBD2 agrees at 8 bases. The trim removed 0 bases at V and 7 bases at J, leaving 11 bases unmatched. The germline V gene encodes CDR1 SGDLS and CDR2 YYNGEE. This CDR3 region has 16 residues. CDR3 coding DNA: TGTGCCAGCAGCGTAGGGTTGAGGCGGGGGGAAGGGACCCAGTACTTC. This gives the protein CASSVGLRRGEGTQYF.

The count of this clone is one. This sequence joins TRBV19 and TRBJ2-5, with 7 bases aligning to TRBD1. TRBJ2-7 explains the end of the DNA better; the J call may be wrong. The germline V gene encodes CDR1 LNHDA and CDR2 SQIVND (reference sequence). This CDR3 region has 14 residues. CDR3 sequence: CASSQKDRAHEQYF. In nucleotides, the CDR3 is TGTGCCAGTAGTCAAAAAGACAGGGCCCACGAGCAGTACTTC.

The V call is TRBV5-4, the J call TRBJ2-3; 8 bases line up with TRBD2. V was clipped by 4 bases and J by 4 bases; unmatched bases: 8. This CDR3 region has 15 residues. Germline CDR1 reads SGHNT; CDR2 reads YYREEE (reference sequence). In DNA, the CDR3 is TGTGCCAGCAGCCAGAGCGGGAGCAACGCAGATACGCAGTATTTT. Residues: CASSQSGSNADTQYF.

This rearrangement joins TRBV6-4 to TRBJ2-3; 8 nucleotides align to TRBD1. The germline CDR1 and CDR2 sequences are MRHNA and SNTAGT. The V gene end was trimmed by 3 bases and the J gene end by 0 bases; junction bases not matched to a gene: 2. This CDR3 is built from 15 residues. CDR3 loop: CASSETGGSTDTQYF. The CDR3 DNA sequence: TGTGCCAGCAGTGAAACAGGGGGGAGCACAGATACGCAGTATTTT.

The CDR3 DNA sequence: TGTGCCATCAGTTTACAGGGCCAAGAGACCCAGTACTTC. Its translation is CAISLQGQETQYF. The chain links TRBV10-3 to TRBJ2-5; TRBD1 is a possible D gene (6 bases). The CDR3 runs to 13 residues. Germline lookup yields CDR1 ENHRY and CDR2 SYGVKD. The V end was cut by 5 bases, the J end by 1 base, with 8 bases between.

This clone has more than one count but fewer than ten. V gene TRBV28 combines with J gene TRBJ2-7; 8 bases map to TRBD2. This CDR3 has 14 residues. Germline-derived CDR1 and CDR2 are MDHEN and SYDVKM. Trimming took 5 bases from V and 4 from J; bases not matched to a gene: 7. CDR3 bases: TGTGCCAGCAGTACCGCTAGCGGGTATTACGAGCAGTACTTC. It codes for CASSTASGYYEQYF.

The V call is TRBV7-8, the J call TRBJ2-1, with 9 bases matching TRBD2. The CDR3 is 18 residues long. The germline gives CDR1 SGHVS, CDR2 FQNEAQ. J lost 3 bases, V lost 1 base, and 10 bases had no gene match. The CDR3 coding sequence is TGTGCCAGCAGCTTAGTAAGGCGGCGGGAGGGCCTCTACAATGAGCAGTTCTTC. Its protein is CASSLVRRREGLYNEQFF.

This CDR3 reads CASSVDRSMNTEAFF. Here the CDR3 DNA reads TGTGCCAGCAGTGTAGACAGGTCGATGAACACTGAAGCTTTCTTT. V usage is TRBV6-1 and J usage is TRBJ1-1; D perhaps matches TRBD1 (6 bases). This CDR3 contains 15 residues. The germline CDR1 and CDR2 sequences are MNHNS and SASEGT. The V end lost 4 bases, the J end lost 0 bases, and 12 bases lay between the germline ends.

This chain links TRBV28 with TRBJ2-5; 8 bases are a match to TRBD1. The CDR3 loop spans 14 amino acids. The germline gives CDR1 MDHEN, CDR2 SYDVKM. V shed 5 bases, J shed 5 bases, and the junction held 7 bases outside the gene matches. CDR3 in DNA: TGTGCCAGCAGTGGCCCTCCAGGGGGCGAGACCCAGTACTTC. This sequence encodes CASSGPPGGETQYF.

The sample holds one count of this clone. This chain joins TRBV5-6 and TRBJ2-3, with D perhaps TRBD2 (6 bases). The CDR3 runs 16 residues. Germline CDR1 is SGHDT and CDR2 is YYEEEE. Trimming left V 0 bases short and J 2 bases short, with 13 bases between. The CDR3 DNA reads TGTGCCAGCAGCTTGGCTACTGGGGGGTCCACAGATACGCAGTATTTT. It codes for CASSLATGGSTDTQYF.

The CDR3 region is CASSGAGGKTQYF. CDR3 nucleotide sequence: TGTGCCAGCAGCGGAGCCGGAGGTAAGACCCAGTACTTC. This rearrangement joins TRBV9 to TRBJ2-5; D may be TRBD2 (5 bases). Germline CDR1 is SGDLS and CDR2 is YYNGEE. Between the trimmed V and J ends, which lost 3 bases and 6 bases, there was a span of 12 bases. This CDR3 is 13 amino acids long.

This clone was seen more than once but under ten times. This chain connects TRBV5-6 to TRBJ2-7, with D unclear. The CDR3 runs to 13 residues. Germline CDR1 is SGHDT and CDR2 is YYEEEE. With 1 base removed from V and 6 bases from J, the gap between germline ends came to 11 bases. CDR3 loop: CASSLKRWAEQYF. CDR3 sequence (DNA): TGTGCCAGCAGCTTGAAAAGGTGGGCCGAGCAGTACTTC.

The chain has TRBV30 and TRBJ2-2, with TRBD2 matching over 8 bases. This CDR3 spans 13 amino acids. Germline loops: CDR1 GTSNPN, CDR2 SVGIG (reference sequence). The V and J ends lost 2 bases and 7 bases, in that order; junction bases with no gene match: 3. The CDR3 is CAWSRLAGGELFF. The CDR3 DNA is TGTGCCTGGAGTCGGCTAGCGGGCGGGGAGCTGTTTTTT.

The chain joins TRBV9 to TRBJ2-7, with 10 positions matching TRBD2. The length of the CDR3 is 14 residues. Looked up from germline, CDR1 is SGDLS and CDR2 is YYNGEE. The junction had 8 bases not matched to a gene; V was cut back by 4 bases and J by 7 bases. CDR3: CASSPLAGAWEQYF. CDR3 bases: TGTGCCAGCAGCCCCCTAGCGGGAGCATGGGAGCAGTACTTC.

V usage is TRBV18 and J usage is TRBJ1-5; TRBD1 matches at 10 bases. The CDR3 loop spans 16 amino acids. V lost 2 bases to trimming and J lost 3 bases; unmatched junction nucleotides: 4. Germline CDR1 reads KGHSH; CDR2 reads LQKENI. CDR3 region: CASSPTGTGVNQPQHF. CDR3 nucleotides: TGTGCCAGCTCACCAACCGGGACAGGGGTCAATCAGCCCCAGCATTTT.

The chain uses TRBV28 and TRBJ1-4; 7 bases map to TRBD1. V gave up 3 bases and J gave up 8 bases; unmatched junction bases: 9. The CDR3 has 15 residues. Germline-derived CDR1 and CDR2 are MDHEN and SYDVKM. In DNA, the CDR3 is TGTGCCAGCAGTTTCCCACGACAGGGAAGCGAAAAACTGTTTTTT. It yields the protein CASSFPRQGSEKLFF.

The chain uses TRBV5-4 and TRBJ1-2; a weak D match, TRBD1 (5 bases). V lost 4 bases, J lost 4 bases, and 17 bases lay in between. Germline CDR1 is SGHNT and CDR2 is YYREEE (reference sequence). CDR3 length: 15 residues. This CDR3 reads CASSRSQGGIYGYTF. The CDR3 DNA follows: TGTGCCAGCAGCCGGTCGCAGGGAGGTATCTATGGCTACACCTTC. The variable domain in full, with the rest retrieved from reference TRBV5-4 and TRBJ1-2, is ETGVTQSPTHLIKTRGQQVTLRCSSQSGHNTVSWYQQALGQGPQFIFQYYREEENGRGNFPPRFSGLQFPNYSSELNVNALELDDSALYLCASSRSQGGIYGYTFGSGTRLTVV.

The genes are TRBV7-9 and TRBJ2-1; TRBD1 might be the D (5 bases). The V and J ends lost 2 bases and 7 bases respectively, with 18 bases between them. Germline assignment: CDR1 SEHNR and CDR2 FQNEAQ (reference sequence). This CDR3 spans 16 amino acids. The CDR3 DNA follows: TGTGCCAGCAGCTTAAGGGGCAATACCTTCGGGAATGAGCAGTTCTTC. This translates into CASSLRGNTFGNEQFF.

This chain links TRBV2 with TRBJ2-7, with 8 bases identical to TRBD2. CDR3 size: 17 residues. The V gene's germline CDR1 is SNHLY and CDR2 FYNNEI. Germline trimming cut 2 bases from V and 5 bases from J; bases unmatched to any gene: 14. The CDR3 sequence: CASSELPGLAGKDEQYF. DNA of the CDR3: TGTGCCAGCAGTGAATTACCGGGCCTAGCGGGTAAAGACGAGCAGTACTTC.

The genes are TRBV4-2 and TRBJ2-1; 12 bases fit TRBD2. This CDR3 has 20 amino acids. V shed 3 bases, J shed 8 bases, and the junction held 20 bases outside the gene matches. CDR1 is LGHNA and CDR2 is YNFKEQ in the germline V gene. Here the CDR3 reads CASSQTLPTASGRAVYEQFF. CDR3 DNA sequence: TGTGCCAGCAGCCAGACCCTCCCGACGGCTAGCGGGAGGGCCGTCTATGAGCAGTTCTTC.

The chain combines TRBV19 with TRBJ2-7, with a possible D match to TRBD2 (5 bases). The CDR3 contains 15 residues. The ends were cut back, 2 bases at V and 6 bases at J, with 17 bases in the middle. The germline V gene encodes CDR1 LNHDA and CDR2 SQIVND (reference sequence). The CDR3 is CASSISTGSPLEQYF. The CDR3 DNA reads TGTGCCAGTAGTATATCTACGGGAAGCCCTCTCGAGCAGTACTTC.

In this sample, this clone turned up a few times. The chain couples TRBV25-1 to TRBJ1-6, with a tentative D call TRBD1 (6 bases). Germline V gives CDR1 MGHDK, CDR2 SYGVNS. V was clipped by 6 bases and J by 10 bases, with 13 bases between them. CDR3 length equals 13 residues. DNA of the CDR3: TGTGCCAGCAGCACAGGGTTGGAATCACCCCTCCACTTT. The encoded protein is CASSTGLESPLHF.

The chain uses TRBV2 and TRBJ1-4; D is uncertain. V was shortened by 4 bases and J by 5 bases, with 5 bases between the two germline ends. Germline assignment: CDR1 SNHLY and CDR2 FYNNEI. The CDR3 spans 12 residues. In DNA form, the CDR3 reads TGTGCCAGCAGTGTCAGGAATGAAAAACTGTTTTTT. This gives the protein CASSVRNEKLFF.

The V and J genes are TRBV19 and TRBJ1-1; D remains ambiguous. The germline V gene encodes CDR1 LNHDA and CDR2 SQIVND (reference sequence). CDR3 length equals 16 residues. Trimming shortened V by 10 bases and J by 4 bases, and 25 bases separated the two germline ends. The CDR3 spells CATPSDKTRPGTEAFF. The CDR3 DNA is TGTGCCACCCCATCAGATAAGACCCGCCCGGGCACTGAAGCTTTCTTT. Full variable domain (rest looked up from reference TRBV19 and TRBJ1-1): DGGITQSPKYLFRKEGQNVTLSCEQNLNHDAMYWYRQDPGQGLRLIYYSQIVNDFQKGDIAEGYSVSREKKESFPLTVTSAQKNPTAFYLCATPSDKTRPGTEAFFGQGTRLTVV.